This T cell receptor (beta chain) was captured in a study of control samples from healthy donors and cancer patients. TCRdb keeps only in-frame clones here, not all; method: immunoSEQ multiplex PCR. The sample includes fewer than 100,000 clones, around 80% of them seen just once. Germline V gives CDR1 KGHDR, CDR2 SFDVKD. The V and J ends lost 5 bases and 1 base respectively, with 8 bases between them. This CDR3 spans 14 amino acids. V usage is TRBV24-1 and J usage is TRBJ1-5, with D unclear. The sequence was obtained from a woman aged 60-70 years in good health. Source material: blood. The CDR3 here is CATSARLSNQPQHF. CDR3 coding DNA: TGTGCCACCAGTGCTAGACTCAGCAATCAGCCCCAGCATTTT.